This T cell receptor (beta chain) came from a study of blood T cell repertoires in COVID-19. Looking at the study overall: Samples came from the United States, Italy and Spain, spanning acute and convalescent COVID-19. T cells, B-cell-depleted T cells, or PBMCs supplied cDNA or gDNA.

Per the authors' pipeline: Amplification of reference gene primers was used by the study to estimate nucleated cell counts. Sequencing was performed with immunoSEQ multiplex PCR; in TCRdb, only in-frame clones are kept and a portion is missing. The V and J calls and clone size are taken from that table; D and trimming were inferred from the DNA. The table shows almost 95,000 clones, with roughly 85% occurring only once. Seattle researchers signed up patients amid active infection and tracked them longitudinally. Germline V gives CDR1 LGHNA, CDR2 YSLEER. The V end lost 2 bases, the J end lost 4 bases, and 11 bases lay between the germline ends. This CDR3 is built from 14 residues.

The sequenced sample was peripheral blood. This chain joins TRBV4-3 and TRBJ1-1, with a possible D match to TRBD1 (5 bases). This clonotype originated in a woman aged 55-69 years with COVID-19, enrolled during active disease. In nucleotides, the CDR3 is TGCGCCAGCAGCCAACACAGGCTGGGCACTGAAGCTTTCTTT. Residues: CASSQHRLGTEAFF.